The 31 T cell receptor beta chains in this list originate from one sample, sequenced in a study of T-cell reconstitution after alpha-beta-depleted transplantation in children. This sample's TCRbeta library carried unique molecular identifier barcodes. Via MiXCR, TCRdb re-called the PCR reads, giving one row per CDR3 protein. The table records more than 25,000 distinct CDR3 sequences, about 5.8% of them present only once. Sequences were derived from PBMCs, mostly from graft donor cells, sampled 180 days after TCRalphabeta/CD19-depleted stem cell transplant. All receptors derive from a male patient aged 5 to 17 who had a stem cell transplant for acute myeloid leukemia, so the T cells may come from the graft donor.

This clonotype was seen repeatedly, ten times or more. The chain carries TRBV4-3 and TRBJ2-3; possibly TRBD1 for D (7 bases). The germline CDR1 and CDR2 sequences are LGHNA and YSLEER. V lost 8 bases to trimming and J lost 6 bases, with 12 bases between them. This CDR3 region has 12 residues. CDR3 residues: CASGSGGDTQYF. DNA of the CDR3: TGCGCCAGCGGCTCAGGGGGGGATACGCAGTATTTT.

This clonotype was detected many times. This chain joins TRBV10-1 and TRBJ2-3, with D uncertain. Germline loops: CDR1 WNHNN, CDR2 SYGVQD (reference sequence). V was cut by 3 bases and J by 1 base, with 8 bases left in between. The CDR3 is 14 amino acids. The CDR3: CASSDPPGTDTQYF. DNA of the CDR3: TGCGCCAGCAGTGACCCACCTGGCACAGATACGCAGTATTTT.

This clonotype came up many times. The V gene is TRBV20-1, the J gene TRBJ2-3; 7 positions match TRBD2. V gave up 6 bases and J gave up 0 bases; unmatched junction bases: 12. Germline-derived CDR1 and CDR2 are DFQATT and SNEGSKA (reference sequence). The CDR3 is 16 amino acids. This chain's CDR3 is CSALKRLAYSTDTQYF. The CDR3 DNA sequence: TGCAGTGCCCTCAAGAGACTAGCCTACAGCACAGATACGCAGTATTTT.

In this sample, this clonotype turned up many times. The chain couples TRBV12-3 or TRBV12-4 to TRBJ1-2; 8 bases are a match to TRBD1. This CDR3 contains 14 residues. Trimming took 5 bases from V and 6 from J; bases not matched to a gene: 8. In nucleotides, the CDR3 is TGTGCCAGCAGTGGATCGGACAGGGTCAATGGCTACACCTTC. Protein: CASSGSDRVNGYTF.

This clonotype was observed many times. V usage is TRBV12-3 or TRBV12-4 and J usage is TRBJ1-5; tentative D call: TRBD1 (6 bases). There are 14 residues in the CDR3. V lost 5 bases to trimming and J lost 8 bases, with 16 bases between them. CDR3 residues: CASSLLQGSKPQHF. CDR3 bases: TGTGCCAGCAGTCTACTACAGGGATCAAAGCCCCAGCATTTT.

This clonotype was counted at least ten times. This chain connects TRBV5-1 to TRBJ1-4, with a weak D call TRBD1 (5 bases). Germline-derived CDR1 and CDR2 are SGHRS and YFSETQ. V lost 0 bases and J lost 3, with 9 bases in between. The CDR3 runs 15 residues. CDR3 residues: CASSLVGVSNEKLFF. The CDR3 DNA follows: TGCGCCAGCAGCTTGGTGGGGGTTTCTAATGAAAAACTGTTTTTT. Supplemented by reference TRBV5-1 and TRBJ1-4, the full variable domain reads KAGVTQTPRYLIKTRGQQVTLSCSPISGHRSVSWYQQTPGQGLQFLFEYFSETQRNKGNFPGRFSGRQFSNSRSEMNVSTLELGDSALYLCASSLVGVSNEKLFFGSGTQLSVL.

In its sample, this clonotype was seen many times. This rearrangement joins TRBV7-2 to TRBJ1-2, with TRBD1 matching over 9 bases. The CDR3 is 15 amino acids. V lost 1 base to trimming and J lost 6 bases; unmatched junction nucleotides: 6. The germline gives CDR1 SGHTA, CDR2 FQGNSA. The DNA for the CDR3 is TGTGCCAGCAGCTTAGAGTGGGACAGGGAGGATGGCTACACCTTC. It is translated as CASSLEWDREDGYTF.

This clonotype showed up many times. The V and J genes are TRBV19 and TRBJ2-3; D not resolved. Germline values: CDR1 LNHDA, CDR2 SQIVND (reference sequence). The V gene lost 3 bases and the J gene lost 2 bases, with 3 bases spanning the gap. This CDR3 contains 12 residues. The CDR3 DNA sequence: TGTGCCAGTAGTATCGCCACAGATACGCAGTATTTT. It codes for CASSIATDTQYF.

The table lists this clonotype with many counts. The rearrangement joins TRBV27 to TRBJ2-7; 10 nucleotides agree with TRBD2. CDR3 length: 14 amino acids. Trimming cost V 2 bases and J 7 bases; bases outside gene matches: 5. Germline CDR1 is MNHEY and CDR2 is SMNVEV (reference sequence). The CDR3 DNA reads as TGTGCCAGCAGTTTACATAGCGGGAGGTGGGAGCAGTACTTC. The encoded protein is CASSLHSGRWEQYF.

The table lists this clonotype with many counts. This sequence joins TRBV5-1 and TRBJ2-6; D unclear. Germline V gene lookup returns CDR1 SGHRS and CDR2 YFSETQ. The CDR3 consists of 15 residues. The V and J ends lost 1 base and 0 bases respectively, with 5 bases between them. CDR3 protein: CASSLTGSGANVLTF. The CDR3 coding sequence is TGCGCCAGCAGCTTGACCGGCTCTGGGGCCAACGTCCTGACTTTC. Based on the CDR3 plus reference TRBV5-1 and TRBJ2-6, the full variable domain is KAGVTQTPRYLIKTRGQQVTLSCSPISGHRSVSWYQQTPGQGLQFLFEYFSETQRNKGNFPGRFSGRQFSNSRSEMNVSTLELGDSALYLCASSLTGSGANVLTFGAGSRLTVL.

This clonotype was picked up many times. CDR3 amino acids: CASSFGRETSEAFF. CDR3 sequence (DNA): TGTGCCAGCAGCTTCGGCAGGGAAACTTCTGAAGCTTTCTTT. The V and J genes are TRBV7-9 and TRBJ1-1; maybe TRBD1 (5 bases). Germline V gene sequence: CDR1 SEHNR, CDR2 FQNEAQ (reference sequence). V lost 3 bases to trimming and J lost 6 bases, with 14 bases between them. This CDR3 has 14 residues.

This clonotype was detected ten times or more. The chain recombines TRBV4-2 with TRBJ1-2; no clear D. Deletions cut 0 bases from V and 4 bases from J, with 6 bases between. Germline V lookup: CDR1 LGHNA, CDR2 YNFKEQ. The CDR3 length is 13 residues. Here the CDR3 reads CASSQDIIYGYTF. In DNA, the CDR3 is TGTGCCAGCAGCCAAGACATTATCTATGGCTACACCTTC.

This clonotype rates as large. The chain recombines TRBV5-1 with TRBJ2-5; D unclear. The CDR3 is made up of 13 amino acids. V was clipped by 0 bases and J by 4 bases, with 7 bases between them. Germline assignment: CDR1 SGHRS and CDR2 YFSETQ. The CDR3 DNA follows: TGCGCCAGCAGCTTGGACCAGAGAGAGACCCAGTACTTC. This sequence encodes CASSLDQRETQYF.

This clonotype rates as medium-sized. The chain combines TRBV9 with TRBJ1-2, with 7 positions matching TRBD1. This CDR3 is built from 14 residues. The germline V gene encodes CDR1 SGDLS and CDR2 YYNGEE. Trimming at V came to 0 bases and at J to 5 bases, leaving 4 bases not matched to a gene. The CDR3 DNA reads TGTGCCAGCAGCGTAGACAGGGGTGGATATGGCTACACCTTC. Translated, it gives CASSVDRGGYGYTF.

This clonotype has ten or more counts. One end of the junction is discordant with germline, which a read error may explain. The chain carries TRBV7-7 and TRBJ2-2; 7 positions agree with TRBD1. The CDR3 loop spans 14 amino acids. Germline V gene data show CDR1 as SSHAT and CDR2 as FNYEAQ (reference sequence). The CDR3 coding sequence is TGTGCTAGCAGCTTAGGACAGGCCCCCGGGGAGCTGTTTTTT. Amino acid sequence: CASSLGQAPGELFF.

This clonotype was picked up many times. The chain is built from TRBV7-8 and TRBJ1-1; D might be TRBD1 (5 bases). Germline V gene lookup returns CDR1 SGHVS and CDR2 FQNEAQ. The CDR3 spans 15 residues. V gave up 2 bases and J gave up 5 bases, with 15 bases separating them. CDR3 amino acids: CASSLWGGSRTEAFF. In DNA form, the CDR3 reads TGTGCCAGCAGCTTATGGGGGGGGTCGAGGACTGAAGCTTTCTTT.

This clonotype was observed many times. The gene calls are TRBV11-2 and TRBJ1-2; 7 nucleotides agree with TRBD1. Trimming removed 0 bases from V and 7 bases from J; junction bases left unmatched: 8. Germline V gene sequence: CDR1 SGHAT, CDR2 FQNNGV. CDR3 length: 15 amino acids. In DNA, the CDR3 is TGTGCCAGCAGCTTAGAAGAGGGGGCGCGGAGTGGCTACACCTTC. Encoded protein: CASSLEEGARSGYTF.

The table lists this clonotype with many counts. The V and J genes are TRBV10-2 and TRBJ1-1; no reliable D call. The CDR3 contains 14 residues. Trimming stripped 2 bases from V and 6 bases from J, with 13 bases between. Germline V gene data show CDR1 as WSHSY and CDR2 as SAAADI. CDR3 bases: TGCGCCAGCAGTGAGATCCCCCAAGGCCCTGAAGCTTTCTTT. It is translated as CASSEIPQGPEAFF.

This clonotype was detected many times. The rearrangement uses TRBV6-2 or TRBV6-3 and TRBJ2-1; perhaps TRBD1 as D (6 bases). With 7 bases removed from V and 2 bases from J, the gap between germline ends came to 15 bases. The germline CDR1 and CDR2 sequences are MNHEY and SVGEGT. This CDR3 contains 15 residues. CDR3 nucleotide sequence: TGTGCCAGCAAGACCCTAGGGGGACCCTACAATGAGCAGTTCTTC. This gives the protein CASKTLGGPYNEQFF.

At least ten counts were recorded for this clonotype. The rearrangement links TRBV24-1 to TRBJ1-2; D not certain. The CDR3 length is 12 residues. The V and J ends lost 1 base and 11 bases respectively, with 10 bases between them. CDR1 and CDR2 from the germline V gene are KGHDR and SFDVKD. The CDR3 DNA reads TGTGCCACCAGTGATTTTGGTAATCGGTACACCTTC. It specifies CATSDFGNRYTF.

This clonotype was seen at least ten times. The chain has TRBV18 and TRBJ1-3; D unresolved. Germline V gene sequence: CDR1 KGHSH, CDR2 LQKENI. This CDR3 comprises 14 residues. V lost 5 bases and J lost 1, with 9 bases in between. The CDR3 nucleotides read TGTGCCAGCTCAACGGATGGTTCTGGAAACACCATATATTTT. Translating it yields CASSTDGSGNTIYF.

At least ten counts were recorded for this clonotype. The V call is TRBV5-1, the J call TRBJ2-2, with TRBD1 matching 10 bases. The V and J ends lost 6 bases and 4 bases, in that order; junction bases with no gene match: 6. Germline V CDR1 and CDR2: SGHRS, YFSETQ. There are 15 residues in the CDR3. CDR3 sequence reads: CASTPGTGVTGELFF. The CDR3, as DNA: TGCGCCAGCACCCCCGGGACAGGGGTCACCGGGGAGCTGTTTTTT.

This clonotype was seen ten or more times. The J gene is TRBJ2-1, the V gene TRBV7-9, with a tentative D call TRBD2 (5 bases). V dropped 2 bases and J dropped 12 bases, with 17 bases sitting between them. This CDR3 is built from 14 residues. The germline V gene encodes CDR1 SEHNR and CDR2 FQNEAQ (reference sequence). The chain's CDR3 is CASSLRGGEAGQFF. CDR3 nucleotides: TGTGCCAGCAGCTTAAGAGGAGGAGAGGCCGGGCAGTTCTTC.

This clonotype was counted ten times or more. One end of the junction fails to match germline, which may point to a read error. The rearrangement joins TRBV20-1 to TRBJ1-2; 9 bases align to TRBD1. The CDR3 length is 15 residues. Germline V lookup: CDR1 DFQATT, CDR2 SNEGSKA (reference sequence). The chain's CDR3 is CSARDQNRGPDGYTF. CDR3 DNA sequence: TGCAGCGCTAGAGACCAAAACAGGGGGCCCGATGGCTACACCTTC.

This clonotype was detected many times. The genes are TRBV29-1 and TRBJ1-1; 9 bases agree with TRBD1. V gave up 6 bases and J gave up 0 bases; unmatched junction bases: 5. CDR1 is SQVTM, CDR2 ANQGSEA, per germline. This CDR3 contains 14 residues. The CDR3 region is CSVGQGGVNTEAFF. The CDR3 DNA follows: TGCAGCGTGGGACAGGGCGGGGTGAACACTGAAGCTTTCTTT.

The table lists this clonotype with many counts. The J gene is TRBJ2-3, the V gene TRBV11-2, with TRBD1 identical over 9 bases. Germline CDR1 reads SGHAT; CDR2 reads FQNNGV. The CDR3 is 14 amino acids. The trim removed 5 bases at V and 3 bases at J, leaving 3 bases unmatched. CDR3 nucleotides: TGTGCCAGCAGCCAGGACAGGGGAACAGATACGCAGTATTTT. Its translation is CASSQDRGTDTQYF.

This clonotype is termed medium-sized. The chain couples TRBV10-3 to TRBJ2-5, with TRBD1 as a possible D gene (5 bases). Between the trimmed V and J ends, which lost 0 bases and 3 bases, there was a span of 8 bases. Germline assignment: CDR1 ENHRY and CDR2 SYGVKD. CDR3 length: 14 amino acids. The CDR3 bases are TGTGCCATCAGTGAGTCGGCCAGGGAAGAGACCCAGTACTTC. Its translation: CAISESAREETQYF.

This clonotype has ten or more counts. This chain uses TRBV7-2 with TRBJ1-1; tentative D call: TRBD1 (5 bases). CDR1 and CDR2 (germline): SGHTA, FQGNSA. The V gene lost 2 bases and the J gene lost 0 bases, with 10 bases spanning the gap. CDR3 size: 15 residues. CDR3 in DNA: TGTGCCAGCAGCTTACAGGGAATGGTGAACACTGAAGCTTTCTTT. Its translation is CASSLQGMVNTEAFF.

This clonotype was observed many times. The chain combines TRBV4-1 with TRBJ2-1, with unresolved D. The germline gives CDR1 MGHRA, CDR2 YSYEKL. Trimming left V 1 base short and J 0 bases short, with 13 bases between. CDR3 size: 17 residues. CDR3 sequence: CASSQGTGSSSYNEQFF. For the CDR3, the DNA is TGCGCCAGCAGCCAAGGTACGGGCTCGTCCTCCTACAATGAGCAGTTCTTC.

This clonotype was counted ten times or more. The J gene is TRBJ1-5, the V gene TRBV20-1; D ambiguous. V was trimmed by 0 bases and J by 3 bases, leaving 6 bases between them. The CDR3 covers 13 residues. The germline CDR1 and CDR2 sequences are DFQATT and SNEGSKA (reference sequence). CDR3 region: CSARDPSNQPQHF. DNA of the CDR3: TGCAGTGCTAGAGATCCCTCCAATCAGCCCCAGCATTTT.

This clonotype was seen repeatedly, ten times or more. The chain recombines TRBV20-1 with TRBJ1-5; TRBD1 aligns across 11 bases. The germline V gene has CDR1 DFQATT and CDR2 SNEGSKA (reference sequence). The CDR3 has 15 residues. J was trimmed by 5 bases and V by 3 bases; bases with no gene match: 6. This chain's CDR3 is CSARGQGVSDQPQHF. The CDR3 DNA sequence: TGCAGTGCTAGGGGACAGGGGGTAAGCGATCAGCCCCAGCATTTT.